The 20 T cell receptor beta chains given below trace back to one sample, sequenced in a study of T cell clonotyping in hematopoietic cell transplantation. Clones were sequenced by immunoSEQ multiplex PCR, and TCRdb holds only the in-frame ones, with some missing. The sample includes some 18,000 clones, about 83% of them seen just once. Time point: recipient sample about 28 days before transplant, after cytoreduction. The starting material was peripheral blood mononuclear cells, obtained before stem cell transplant. Source of these receptors: a man aged 50 or older with acute myeloid leukemia. Some clones in this sample may be carry-over from other donors' samples.

The chain combines TRBV9 with TRBJ2-7, with 8 positions matching TRBD2. V lost 3 bases to trimming and J lost 5 bases; unmatched junction nucleotides: 7. Germline V gene sequence: CDR1 SGDLS, CDR2 YYNGEE. This CDR3 spans 14 amino acids. The CDR3 sequence: CASSGLAFPDEQYF. The CDR3 region has the DNA TGTGCCAGCAGCGGACTAGCGTTCCCCGACGAGCAGTACTTC.

V gene TRBV5-1 combines with J gene TRBJ1-1; a possible D gene is TRBD1 (5 bases). The CDR3 covers 15 residues. Trimming stripped 2 bases from V and 8 bases from J, with 19 bases between. Germline assignment: CDR1 SGHRS and CDR2 YFSETQ. DNA of the CDR3: TGCGCCAGCAGCTTCCTCGGGACCCCTGTCGAGGAAGCTTTCTTT. It codes for CASSFLGTPVEEAFF.

J is TRBJ1-2 and V is TRBV27; possibly TRBD1 for D (5 bases). Germline CDR1 reads MNHEY; CDR2 reads SMNVEV (reference sequence). V lost 5 bases and J 4 bases, leaving 20 bases between the germline ends. This CDR3 contains 16 residues. CDR3 in DNA: TGTGCCAGCAGTCCCGCGAGCTCCGGGACGGGCTATGGCTACACCTTC. It translates to CASSPASSGTGYGYTF.

In this sample, this clone turned up once. The J gene is TRBJ1-1, the V gene TRBV30; D call uncertain. The V gene's germline CDR1 is GTSNPN and CDR2 SVGIG (reference sequence). Trimming pared 4 bases from V and 1 base from J, leaving 13 bases between. This CDR3 spans 14 amino acids. The CDR3 reads CAWTEIWGNTEAFF. The CDR3 bases are TGTGCCTGGACCGAAATCTGGGGGAACACTGAAGCTTTCTTT.

This clone has more than one count but fewer than ten. The chain couples TRBV7-9 to TRBJ2-3; 9 bases map to TRBD2. The CDR3 is 15 amino acids. V trimming: 5 bases; J trimming: 2 bases; junction bases outside the gene matches: 5. The V gene's germline CDR1 is SEHNR and CDR2 FQNEAQ (reference sequence). CDR3 DNA: TGTGCCAGCAGCCAAGCGGGGGGTCACACAGATACGCAGTATTTT. Protein: CASSQAGGHTDTQYF.

This clone has just one count. The chain uses TRBV2 and TRBJ2-1; 11 nucleotides line up with TRBD2. The CDR3 length is 16 residues. Germline CDR1 reads SNHLY; CDR2 reads FYNNEI. The V gene end was trimmed by 6 bases and the J gene end by 9 bases; junction bases not matched to a gene: 13. CDR3 region: CASSATLAGGAFEQFF. CDR3 nucleotides: TGTGCCAGCAGCGCGACCCTAGCGGGGGGTGCTTTTGAGCAGTTCTTC.

In its sample, this clone was seen once. J is TRBJ1-5 and V is TRBV11-2, with D unresolved. The length of the CDR3 is 11 residues. Germline V lookup: CDR1 SGHAT, CDR2 FQNNGV. CDR3 amino acids: CPGGYNQPQHF. The CDR3 region has the DNA TGTCCGGGTGGATACAATCAGCCCCAGCATTTT.

The CDR3 DNA reads as TGTGCCTGGAGTGTAGAGTCAGCGGGCTACACCTTC. Protein product: CAWSVESAGYTF. The chain joins TRBV30 to TRBJ1-2; D is uncertain. The CDR3 consists of 12 residues. Trimming shortened V by 0 bases and J by 8 bases, and 10 bases separated the two germline ends. Germline V gene data show CDR1 as GTSNPN and CDR2 as SVGIG (reference sequence).

The V call is TRBV4-3, the J call TRBJ2-1; D may be TRBD2 (6 bases). The CDR3 loop spans 16 amino acids. Germline assignment: CDR1 LGHNA and CDR2 YSLEER. Trimming shortened V by 4 bases and J by 2 bases, and 15 bases separated the two germline ends. The CDR3 loop is CASSLLTSRPYNEQFF. The CDR3 bases are TGCGCCAGCAGCCTCCTTACTAGCAGGCCCTACAATGAGCAGTTCTTC.

This clone was observed a few times. The genes are TRBV7-2 and TRBJ2-1; D remains unclear. Germline-derived CDR1 and CDR2 are SGHTA and FQGNSA. Trimming took off 0 bases at V and 8 bases at J, with 14 bases between the two ends. This CDR3 region has 15 residues. CDR3 coding DNA: TGTGCCAGCAGCTTAGCCTCCGGATGGGGTGATGAGCAGTTCTTC. Protein sequence: CASSLASGWGDEQFF.

This chain links TRBV27 with TRBJ2-7; TRBD2 matches 10 bases. Germline V gene lookup returns CDR1 MNHEY and CDR2 SMNVEV (reference sequence). CDR3 length equals 16 residues. Trimming at V came to 6 bases and at J to 5 bases, leaving 13 bases not matched to a gene. DNA of the CDR3: TGTGCCAGCAGAAAACCCCCCGGGACTAGCGACCACGAGCAGTACTTC. Its translation is CASRKPPGTSDHEQYF.

The CDR3, as DNA: TGTGCCAGCAGCTCCCCGACAGGGGCGAACACCGGGGAGCTGTTTTTT. Translated: CASSSPTGANTGELFF. V is TRBV5-4 and J is TRBJ2-2; 8 nucleotides line up with TRBD1. The J segment lost 0 bases and the V segment lost 3 bases, leaving 4 bases of the junction unmatched. The germline V gene encodes CDR1 SGHNT and CDR2 YYREEE (reference sequence). The CDR3 length is 16 residues.

This clone was observed a single time. This chain connects TRBV7-9 to TRBJ1-5, with 7 bases lining up with TRBD1. This CDR3 comprises 15 residues. CDR1 is SEHNR, CDR2 FQNEAQ, per germline (reference sequence). With 6 bases clipped from V and 1 base from J, the junction kept 6 bases outside the gene matches. The CDR3 DNA follows: TGTGCCAGCAGTAGACAGGGTCAGAGCAATCAGCCCCAGCATTTT. Encoded protein: CASSRQGQSNQPQHF.

The V gene is TRBV9, the J gene TRBJ1-1; no reliable D call. Germline V lookup: CDR1 SGDLS, CDR2 YYNGEE. The CDR3 extends over 14 amino acids. V gave up 2 bases and J gave up 3 bases, with 11 bases separating them. This CDR3 is CASSVGPGDTEAFF. The CDR3 DNA reads as TGTGCCAGCAGCGTCGGCCCAGGAGACACTGAAGCTTTCTTT.

This chain connects TRBV29-1 to TRBJ1-1, with a weak D call TRBD1 (5 bases). The V end was cut by 8 bases, the J end by 3 bases, with 22 bases between. Germline CDR1 SQVTM, CDR2 ANQGSEA. This CDR3 spans 15 amino acids. CDR3 nucleotides: TGCAGCCTCCAAAGTGGGGCGGGTGGGGACACTGAAGCTTTCTTT. Amino acids: CSLQSGAGGDTEAFF. The entire variable domain, with the rest obtained from reference TRBV29-1 and TRBJ1-1, is as follows: SAVISQKPSRDICQRGTSLTIQCQVDSQVTMMFWYRQQPGQSLTLIATANQGSEATYESGFVIDKFPISRPNLTFSTLTVSNMSPEDSSIYLCSLQSGAGGDTEAFFGQGTRLTVV.

This clone was recorded a few times. The chain is built from TRBV4-2 and TRBJ2-7; maybe TRBD2 (5 bases). Trimming removed 2 bases from V and 7 bases from J, with 15 bases in between. Germline values: CDR1 LGHNA, CDR2 YNFKEQ. The CDR3 contains 14 residues. This chain's CDR3 is CASSQLAEPGEQYF. The DNA of the CDR3 is TGTGCCAGCAGCCAATTGGCGGAACCGGGGGAGCAGTACTTC.

The V call is TRBV5-8, the J call TRBJ1-1; 7 nucleotides agree with TRBD1. V shed 2 bases, J shed 1 base, and the junction held 11 bases outside the gene matches. The CDR3 is 17 amino acids. The germline V gene encodes CDR1 SGHTS and CDR2 YDEGEE. CDR3 sequence: CASSLRQGNYWNTEAFF. CDR3 DNA: TGTGCCAGCAGCTTAAGACAGGGTAATTATTGGAACACTGAAGCTTTCTTT. The full variable domain, with the rest looked up from reference TRBV5-8 and TRBJ1-1, is EAGVTQSPTHLIKTRGQQATLRCSPISGHTSVYWYQQALGLGLQFLLWYDEGEERNRGNFPPRFSGRQFPNYSSELNVNALELEDSALYLCASSLRQGNYWNTEAFFGQGTRLTVV.

The genes are TRBV7-9 and TRBJ2-1; 7 bases fit TRBD2. Germline CDR1 and CDR2: SEHNR and FQNEAQ (reference sequence). The junction had 7 bases not matched to a gene; V was cut back by 5 bases and J by 0 bases. The CDR3 contains 16 residues. The CDR3 DNA sequence: TGTGCCAGCAGCCCCCTCAGCGGGGCCTCCTACAATGAGCAGTTCTTC. This translates into CASSPLSGASYNEQFF. Complete variable domain (other parts from reference TRBV7-9 and TRBJ2-1): DTGVSQNPRHKITKRGQNVTFRCDPISEHNRLYWYRQTLGQGPEFLTYFQNEAQLEKSRLLSDRFSAERPKGSFSTLEIQRTEQGDSAMYLCASSPLSGASYNEQFFGPGTRLTVL.

This clone was picked up a small number of times. The chain combines TRBV5-5 with TRBJ2-7; 7 nucleotides agree with TRBD1. CDR1 is SGHKS and CDR2 is YYEKEE in the germline V gene (reference sequence). Trimming cost V 2 bases and J 4 bases; bases outside gene matches: 0. This CDR3 comprises 12 residues. The CDR3 here is CASSLQGYEQYF. The CDR3 nucleotides are TGTGCCAGCAGCTTACAGGGGTACGAGCAGTACTTC.

This clone was seen a handful of times. V is TRBV4-1 and J is TRBJ2-5; 11 bases align to TRBD2. In germline, CDR1 is MGHRA, CDR2 YSYEKL. V shed 3 bases and J 3 bases; nucleotides not matched to a gene: 3. The CDR3 sequence is 15 residues long. CDR3 nucleotides: TGCGCCAGCAGCCACTTGACTAGCGGGGAAGAGACCCAGTACTTC. Amino acid sequence: CASSHLTSGEETQYF.